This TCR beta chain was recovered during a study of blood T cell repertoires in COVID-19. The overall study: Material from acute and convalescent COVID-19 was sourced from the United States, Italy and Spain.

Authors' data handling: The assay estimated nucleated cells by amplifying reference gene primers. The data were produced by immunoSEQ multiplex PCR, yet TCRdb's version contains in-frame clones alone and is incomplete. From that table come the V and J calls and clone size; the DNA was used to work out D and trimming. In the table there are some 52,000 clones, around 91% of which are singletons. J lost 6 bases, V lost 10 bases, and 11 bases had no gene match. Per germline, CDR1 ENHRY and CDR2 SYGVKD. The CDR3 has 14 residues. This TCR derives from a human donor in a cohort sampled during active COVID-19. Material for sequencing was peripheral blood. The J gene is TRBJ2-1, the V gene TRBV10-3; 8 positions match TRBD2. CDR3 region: CATYSTSVVNEQFF. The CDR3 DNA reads TGTGCCACCTACTCGACTAGCGTGGTCAATGAGCAGTTCTTC.